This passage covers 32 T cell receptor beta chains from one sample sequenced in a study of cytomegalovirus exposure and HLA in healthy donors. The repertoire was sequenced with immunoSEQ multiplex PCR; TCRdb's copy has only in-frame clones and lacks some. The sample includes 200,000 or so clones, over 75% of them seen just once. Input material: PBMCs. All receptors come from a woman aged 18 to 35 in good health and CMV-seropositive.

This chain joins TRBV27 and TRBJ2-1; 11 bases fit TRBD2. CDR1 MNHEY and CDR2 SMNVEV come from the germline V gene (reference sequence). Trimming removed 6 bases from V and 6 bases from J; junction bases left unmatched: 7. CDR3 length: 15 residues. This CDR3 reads CASRPRLAGFNEQFF. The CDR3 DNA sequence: TGTGCCAGCAGGCCAAGACTAGCGGGGTTCAATGAGCAGTTCTTC.

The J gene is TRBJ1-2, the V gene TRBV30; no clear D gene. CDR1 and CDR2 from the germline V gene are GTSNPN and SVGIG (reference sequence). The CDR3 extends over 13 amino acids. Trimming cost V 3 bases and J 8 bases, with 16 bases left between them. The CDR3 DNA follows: TGTGCCTGGAGGCTCAGACTTGAAGGAGGCTACACCTTC. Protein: CAWRLRLEGGYTF.

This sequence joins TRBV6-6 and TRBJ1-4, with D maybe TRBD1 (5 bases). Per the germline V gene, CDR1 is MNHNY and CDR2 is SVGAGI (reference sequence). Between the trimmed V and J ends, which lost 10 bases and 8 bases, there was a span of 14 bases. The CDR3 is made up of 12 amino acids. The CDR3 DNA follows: TGTGCCACCCAGGAGGGGCGGGAAAAACTGTTTTTT. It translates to CATQEGREKLFF.

The CDR3 DNA sequence: TGCGCCAGCAGCCAAGACCCAACGGACACCGCGAACACTGAAGCTTTCTTT. Its protein product is CASSQDPTDTANTEAFF. This chain joins TRBV4-1 and TRBJ1-1; D is perhaps TRBD1 (5 bases). Germline V CDR1 and CDR2: MGHRA, YSYEKL. The CDR3 spans 17 residues. Trimming removed 0 bases from V and 1 base from J, with 15 bases in between.

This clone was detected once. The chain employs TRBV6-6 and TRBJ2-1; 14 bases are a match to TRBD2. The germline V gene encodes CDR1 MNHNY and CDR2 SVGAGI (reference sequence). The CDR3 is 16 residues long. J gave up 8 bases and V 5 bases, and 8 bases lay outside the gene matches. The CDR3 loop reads CASSRSPGLAGDEQFF. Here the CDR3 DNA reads TGTGCCAGCAGTCGGTCGCCGGGACTAGCGGGAGATGAGCAGTTCTTC.

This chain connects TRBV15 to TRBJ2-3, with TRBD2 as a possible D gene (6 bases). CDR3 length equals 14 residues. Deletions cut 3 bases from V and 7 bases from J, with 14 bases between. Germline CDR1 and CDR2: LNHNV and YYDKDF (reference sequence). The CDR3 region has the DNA TGTGCCACCAGCAGGGGAGGAAGTTTAAATACGCAGTATTTT. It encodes CATSRGGSLNTQYF.

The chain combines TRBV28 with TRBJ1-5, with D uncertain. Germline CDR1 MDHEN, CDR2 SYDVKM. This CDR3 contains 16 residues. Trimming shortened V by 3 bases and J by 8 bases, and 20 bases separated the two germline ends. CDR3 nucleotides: TGTGCCAGCAGTTTGATGAACCCTTCCACCGAGGAGCCCCAGCATTTT. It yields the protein CASSLMNPSTEEPQHF.

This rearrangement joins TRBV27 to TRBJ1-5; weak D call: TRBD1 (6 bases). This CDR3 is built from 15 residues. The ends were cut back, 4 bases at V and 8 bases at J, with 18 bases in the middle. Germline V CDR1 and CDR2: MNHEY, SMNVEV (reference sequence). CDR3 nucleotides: TGTGCCAGCAGTTCAGCGGGACACACGAATGAGCCCCAGCATTTT. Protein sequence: CASSSAGHTNEPQHF.

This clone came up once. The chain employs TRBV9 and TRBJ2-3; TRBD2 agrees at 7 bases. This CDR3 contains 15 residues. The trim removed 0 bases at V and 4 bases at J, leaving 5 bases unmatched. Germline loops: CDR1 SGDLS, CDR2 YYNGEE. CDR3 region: CASSVAGRAADTQYF. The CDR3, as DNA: TGTGCCAGCAGCGTAGCGGGGAGGGCCGCAGATACGCAGTATTTT.

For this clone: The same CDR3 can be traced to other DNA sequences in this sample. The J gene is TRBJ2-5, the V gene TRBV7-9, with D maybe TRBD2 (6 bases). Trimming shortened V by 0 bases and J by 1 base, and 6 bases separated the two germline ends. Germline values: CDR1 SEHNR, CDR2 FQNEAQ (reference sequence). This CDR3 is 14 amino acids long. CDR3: CASSLAGLQETQYF. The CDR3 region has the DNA TGTGCCAGCAGCTTAGCGGGACTCCAAGAGACCCAGTACTTC.

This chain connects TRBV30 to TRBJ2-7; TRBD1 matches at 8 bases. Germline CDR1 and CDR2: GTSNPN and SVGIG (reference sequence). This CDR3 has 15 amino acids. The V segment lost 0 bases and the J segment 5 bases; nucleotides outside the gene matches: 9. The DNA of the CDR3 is TGTGCCTGGAGTGTGGGGACCAGGGGGCCCCACGAGCAGTACTTC. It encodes CAWSVGTRGPHEQYF.

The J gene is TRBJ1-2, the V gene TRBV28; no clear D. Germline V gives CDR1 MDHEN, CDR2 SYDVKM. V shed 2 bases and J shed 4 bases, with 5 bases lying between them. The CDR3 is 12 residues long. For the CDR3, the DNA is TGTGCCAGCAGTTTAGCGTTCTATGGCTACACCTTC. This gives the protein CASSLAFYGYTF.

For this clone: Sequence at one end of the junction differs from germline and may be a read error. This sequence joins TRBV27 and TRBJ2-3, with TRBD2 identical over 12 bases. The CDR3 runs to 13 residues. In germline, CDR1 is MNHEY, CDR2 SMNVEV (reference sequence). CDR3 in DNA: TGTGCCAGCAGCGGGGATTCCGGGACTAGCGGGCTCTTT. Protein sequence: CASSGDSGTSGLF.

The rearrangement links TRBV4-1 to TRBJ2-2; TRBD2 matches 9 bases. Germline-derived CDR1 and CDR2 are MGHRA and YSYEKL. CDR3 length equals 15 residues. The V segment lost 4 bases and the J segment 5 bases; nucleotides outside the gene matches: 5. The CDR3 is CASSPGLAGTGELFF. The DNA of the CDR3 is TGCGCCAGCAGCCCTGGCCTAGCGGGAACCGGGGAGCTGTTTTTT.

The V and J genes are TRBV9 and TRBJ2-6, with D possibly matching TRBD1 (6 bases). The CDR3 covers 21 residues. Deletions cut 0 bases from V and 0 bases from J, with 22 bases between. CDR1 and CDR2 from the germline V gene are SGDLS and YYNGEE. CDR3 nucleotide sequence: TGTGCCAGCAGCGTAGCTACGAGAGTGACAGGTGAATACTCTGGGGCCAACGTCCTGACTTTC. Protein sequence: CASSVATRVTGEYSGANVLTF.

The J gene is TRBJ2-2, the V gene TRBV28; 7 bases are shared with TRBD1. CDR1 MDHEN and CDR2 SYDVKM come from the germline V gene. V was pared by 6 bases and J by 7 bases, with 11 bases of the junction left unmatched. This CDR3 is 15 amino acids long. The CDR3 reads CASRGVRGSGGELFF. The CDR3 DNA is TGTGCCAGCAGGGGGGTCAGGGGGAGTGGCGGGGAGCTGTTTTTT.

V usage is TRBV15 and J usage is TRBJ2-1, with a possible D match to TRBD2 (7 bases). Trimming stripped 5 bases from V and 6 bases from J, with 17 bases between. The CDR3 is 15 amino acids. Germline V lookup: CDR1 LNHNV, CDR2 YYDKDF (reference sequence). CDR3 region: CATSGGGPSRNEQFF. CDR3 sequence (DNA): TGTGCCACCAGCGGGGGGGGCCCTTCCCGCAATGAGCAGTTCTTC.

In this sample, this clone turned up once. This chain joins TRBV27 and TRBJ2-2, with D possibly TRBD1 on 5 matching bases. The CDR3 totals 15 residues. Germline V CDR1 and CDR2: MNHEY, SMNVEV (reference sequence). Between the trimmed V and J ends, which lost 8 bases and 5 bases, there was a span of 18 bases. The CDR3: CASSQGDGRTGELFF. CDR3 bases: TGTGCCAGCTCTCAGGGTGATGGGCGAACCGGGGAGCTGTTTTTT.

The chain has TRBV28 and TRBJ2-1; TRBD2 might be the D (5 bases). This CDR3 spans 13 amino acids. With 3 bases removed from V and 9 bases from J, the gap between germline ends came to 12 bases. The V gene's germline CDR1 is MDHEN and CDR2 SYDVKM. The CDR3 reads CASSLASSGEQFF. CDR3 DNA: TGTGCCAGCAGTTTGGCTAGCTCGGGTGAGCAGTTCTTC.

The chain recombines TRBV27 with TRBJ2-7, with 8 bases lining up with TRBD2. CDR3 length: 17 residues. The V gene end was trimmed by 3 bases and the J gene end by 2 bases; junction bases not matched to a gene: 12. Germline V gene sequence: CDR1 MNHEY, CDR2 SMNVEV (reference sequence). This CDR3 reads CASSFLSLAGTTYEQYF. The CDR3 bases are TGTGCCAGCAGTTTCTTGTCGCTAGCGGGCACAACCTACGAGCAGTACTTC.

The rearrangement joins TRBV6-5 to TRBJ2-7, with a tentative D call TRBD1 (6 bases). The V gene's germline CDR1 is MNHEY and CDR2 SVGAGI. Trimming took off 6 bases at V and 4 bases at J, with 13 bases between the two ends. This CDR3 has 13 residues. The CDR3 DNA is TGTGCCAGCAGCCTCGGACAGAGTTACGAGCAGTACTTC. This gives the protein CASSLGQSYEQYF.

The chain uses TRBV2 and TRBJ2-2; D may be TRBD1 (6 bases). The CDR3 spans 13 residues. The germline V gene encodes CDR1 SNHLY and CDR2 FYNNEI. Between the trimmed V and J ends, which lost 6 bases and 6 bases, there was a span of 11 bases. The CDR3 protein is CASRTGLAGELFF. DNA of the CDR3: TGTGCCAGCAGAACAGGGTTGGCCGGGGAGCTGTTTTTT.

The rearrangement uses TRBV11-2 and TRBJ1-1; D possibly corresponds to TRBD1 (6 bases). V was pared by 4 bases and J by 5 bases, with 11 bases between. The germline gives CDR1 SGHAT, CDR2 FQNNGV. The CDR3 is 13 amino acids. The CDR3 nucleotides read TGTGCCAGCAGCTCACAGGGAAGGACTGAAGCTTTCTTT. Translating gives CASSSQGRTEAFF.

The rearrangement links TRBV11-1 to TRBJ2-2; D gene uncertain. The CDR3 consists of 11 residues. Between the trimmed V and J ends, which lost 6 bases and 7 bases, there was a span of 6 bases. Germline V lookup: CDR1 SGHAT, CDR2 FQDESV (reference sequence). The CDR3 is CASSPGGELFF. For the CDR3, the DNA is TGTGCCAGCAGTCCCGGCGGGGAGCTGTTTTTT.

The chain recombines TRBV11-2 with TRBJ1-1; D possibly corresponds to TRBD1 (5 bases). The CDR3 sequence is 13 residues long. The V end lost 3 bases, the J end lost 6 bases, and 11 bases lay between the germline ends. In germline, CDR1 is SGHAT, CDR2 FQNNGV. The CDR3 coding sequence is TGTGCCAGCAGCTTGTCGGGGGACGCTGAAGCTTTCTTT. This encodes CASSLSGDAEAFF.

The CDR3 protein is CASKQTGTGNQPQHF. In nucleotides, the CDR3 is TGTGCCAGCAAGCAGACAGGGACGGGCAATCAGCCCCAGCATTTT. This chain connects TRBV2 to TRBJ1-5; 7 bases align to TRBD1. V shed 7 bases and J 2 bases; nucleotides not matched to a gene: 8. Germline V gene sequence: CDR1 SNHLY, CDR2 FYNNEI. The CDR3 sequence is 15 residues long.

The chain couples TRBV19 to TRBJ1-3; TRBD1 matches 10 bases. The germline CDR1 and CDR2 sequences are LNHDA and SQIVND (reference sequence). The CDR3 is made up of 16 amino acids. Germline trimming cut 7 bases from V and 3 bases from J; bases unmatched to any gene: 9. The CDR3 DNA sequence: TGTGCCAGTAAGGACCCGGGACAGGGGAATGGAAACACCATATATTTT. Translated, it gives CASKDPGQGNGNTIYF.

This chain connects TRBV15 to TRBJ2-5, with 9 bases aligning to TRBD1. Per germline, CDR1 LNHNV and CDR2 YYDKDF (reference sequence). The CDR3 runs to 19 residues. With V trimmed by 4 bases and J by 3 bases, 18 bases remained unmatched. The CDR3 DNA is TGTGCCACCAGCAAGAGGAGAGGACAGGGGAGCGGGGCCAAAGAGACCCAGTACTTC. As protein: CATSKRRGQGSGAKETQYF.

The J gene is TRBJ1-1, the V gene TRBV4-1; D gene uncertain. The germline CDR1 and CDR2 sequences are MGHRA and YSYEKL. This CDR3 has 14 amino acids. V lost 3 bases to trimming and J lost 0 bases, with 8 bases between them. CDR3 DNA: TGCGCCAGCAGCCATATTAACATGAACACTGAAGCTTTCTTT. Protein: CASSHINMNTEAFF.

CDR3 coding DNA: TGTGCCAGCAGCTTGAGAAGCTCCTACGAGCAGTACTTC. Its protein is CASSLRSSYEQYF. This chain connects TRBV11-2 to TRBJ2-7; no firm D call. V was shortened by 3 bases and J by 0 bases, with 6 bases between the two germline ends. Germline V gene sequence: CDR1 SGHAT, CDR2 FQNNGV. The CDR3 has 13 residues.

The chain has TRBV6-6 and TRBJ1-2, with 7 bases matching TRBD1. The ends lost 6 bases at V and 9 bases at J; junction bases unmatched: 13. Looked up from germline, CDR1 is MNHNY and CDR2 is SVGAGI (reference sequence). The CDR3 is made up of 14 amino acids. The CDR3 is CASRPGTANPRYTF. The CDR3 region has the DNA TGTGCCAGCAGACCCGGGACAGCGAATCCTCGCTACACCTTC.

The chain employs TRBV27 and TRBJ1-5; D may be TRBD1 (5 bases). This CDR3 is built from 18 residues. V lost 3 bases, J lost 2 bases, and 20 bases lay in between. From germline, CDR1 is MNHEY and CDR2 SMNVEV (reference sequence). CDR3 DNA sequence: TGTGCCAGCAGTTTTGGGGCCTTCGGAGGGTCGGGCAATCAGCCCCAGCATTTT. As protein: CASSFGAFGGSGNQPQHF.